This T cell receptor beta chain originates from a study of T cell responses to AZD1222 COVID-19 vaccine. Broader study findings: Donors in the cohort were predominantly white British and more often female, and clonal diversity was possibly underestimated.

This CDR3 spans 11 amino acids. Germline CDR1 is LNHDA and CDR2 is SQIVND (reference sequence). The V and J ends lost 3 bases and 6 bases respectively, with 3 bases between them. The data were produced by immunoSEQ multiplex PCR, yet TCRdb's version contains in-frame clones alone and is incomplete. In the table there are some 190,000 clones, roughly 91% of which are singletons. In regard to this clone: Its cognate antigen is unknown.

The chain links TRBV19 to TRBJ2-1; D gene ambiguous. The sequencing used peripheral blood, collected 28 days after the second AZD1222 dose. This sequence originates from an adult who received the AZD1222 COVID-19 vaccine. The CDR3 nucleotides read TGTGCCAGTAGTATCTTCAATGAGCAGTTCTTC. Translated, it gives CASSIFNEQFF.